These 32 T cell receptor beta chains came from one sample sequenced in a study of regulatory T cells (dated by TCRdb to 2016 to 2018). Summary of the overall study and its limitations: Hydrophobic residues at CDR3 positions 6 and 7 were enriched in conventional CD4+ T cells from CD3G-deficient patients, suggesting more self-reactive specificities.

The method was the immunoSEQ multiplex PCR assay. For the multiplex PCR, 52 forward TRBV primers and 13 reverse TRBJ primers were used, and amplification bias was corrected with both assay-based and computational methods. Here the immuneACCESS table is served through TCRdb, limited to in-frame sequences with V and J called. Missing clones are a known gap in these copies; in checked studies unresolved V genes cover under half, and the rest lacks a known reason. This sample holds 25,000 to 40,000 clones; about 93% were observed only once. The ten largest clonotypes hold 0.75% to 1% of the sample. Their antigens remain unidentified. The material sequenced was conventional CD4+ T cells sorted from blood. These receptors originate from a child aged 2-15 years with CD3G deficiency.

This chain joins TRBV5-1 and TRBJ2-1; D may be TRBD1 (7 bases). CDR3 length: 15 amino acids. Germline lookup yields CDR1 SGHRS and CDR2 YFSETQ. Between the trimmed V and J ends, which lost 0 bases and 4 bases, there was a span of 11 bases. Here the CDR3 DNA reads TGCGCCAGCAGCTTGGGCGCAGGGGGGTACAATGAGCAGTTCTTC. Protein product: CASSLGAGGYNEQFF. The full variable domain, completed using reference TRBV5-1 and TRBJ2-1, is KAGVTQTPRYLIKTRGQQVTLSCSPISGHRSVSWYQQTPGQGLQFLFEYFSETQRNKGNFPGRFSGRQFSNSRSEMNVSTLELGDSALYLCASSLGAGGYNEQFFGPGTRLTVL.

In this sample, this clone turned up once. The DNA of the CDR3 is TGTGCCATCAGTGAGTCGACTGGACCCACTTTGACGCAGTATTTT. It translates to CAISESTGPTLTQYF. The chain carries TRBV10-3 and TRBJ2-3; D not certain. Looked up from germline, CDR1 is ENHRY and CDR2 is SYGVKD. V gave up 0 bases and J gave up 9 bases, with 16 bases separating them. This CDR3 contains 15 residues.

This CDR3 reads CASSSTTSTDTQYF. The CDR3 nucleotides are TGTGCCAGCAGTTCCACTACTAGCACAGATACGCAGTATTTT. The chain uses TRBV28 and TRBJ2-3, with D uncertain. Germline V CDR1 and CDR2: MDHEN, SYDVKM. Trimming took 4 bases from V and 0 from J, leaving 8 bases between them. The CDR3 is 14 amino acids.

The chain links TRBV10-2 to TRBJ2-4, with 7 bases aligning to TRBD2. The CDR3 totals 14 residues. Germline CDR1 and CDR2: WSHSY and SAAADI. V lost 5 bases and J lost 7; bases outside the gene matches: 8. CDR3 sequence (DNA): TGCGCCAGCAGTAAGGGAGGGTCAGGGAACATTCAGTACTTC. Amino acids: CASSKGGSGNIQYF.

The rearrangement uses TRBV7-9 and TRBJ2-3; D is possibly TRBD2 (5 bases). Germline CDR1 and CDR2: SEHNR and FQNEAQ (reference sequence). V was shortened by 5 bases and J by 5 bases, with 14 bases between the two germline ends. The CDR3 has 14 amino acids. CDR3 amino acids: CASSRTRDLDTQYF. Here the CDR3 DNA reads TGTGCCAGCAGCAGAACCCGGGATCTAGATACGCAGTATTTT.

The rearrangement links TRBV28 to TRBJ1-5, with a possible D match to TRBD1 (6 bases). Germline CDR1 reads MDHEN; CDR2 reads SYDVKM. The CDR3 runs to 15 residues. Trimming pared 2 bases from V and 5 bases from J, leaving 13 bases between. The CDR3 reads CASSLPAQGHQPQHF. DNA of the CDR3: TGTGCCAGCAGTTTACCTGCTCAGGGGCATCAGCCCCAGCATTTT. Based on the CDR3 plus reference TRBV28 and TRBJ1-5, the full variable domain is DVKVTQSSRYLVKRTGEKVFLECVQDMDHENMFWYRQDPGLGLRLIYFSYDVKMKEKGDIPEGYSVSREKKERFSLILESASTNQTSMYLCASSLPAQGHQPQHFGDGTRLSIL.

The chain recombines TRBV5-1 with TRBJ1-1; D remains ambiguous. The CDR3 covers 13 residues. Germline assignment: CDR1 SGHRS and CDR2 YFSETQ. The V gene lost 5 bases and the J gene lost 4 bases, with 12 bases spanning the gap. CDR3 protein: CASSPEGGTEAFF. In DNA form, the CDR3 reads TGCGCCAGCAGTCCCGAAGGCGGCACTGAAGCTTTCTTT.

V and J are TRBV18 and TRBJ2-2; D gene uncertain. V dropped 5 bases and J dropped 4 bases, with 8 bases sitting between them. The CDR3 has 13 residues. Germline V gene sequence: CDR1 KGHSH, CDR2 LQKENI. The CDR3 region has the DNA TGTGCCAGCTCATCCCTCGTCACCGGGGAGCTGTTTTTT. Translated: CASSSLVTGELFF.

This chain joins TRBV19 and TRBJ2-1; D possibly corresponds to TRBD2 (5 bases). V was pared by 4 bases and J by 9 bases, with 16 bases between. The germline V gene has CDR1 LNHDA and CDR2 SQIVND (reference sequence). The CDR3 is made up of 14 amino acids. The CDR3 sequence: CASSRAGQSGEQFF. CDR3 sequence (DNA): TGTGCCAGTAGTAGGGCGGGTCAGAGTGGTGAGCAGTTCTTC.

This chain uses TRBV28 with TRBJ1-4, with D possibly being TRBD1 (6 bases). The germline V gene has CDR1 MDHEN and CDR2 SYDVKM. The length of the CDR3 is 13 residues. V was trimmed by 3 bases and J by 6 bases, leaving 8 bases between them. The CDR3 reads CASSFHRDEKLFF. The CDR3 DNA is TGTGCCAGCAGTTTCCACAGGGATGAAAAACTGTTTTTT.

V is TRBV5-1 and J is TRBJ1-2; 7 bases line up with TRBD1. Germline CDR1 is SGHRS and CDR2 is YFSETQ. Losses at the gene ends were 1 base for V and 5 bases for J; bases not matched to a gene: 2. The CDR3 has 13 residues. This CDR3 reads CASSLKGQYGYTF. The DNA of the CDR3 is TGCGCCAGCAGCTTGAAGGGACAGTATGGCTACACCTTC.

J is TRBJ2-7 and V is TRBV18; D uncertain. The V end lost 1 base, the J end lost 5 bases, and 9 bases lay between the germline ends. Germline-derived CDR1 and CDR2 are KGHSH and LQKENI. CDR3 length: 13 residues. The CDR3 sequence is CASSPRGRDEQYF. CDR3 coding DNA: TGTGCCAGCTCACCACGGGGAAGGGACGAGCAGTACTTC.

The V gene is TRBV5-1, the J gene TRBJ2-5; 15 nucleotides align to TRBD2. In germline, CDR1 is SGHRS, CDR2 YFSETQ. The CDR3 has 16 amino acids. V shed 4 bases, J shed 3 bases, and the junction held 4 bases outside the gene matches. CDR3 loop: CASSLGTSGRKETQYF. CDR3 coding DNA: TGCGCCAGCAGCCTAGGGACTAGCGGGAGGAAAGAGACCCAGTACTTC.

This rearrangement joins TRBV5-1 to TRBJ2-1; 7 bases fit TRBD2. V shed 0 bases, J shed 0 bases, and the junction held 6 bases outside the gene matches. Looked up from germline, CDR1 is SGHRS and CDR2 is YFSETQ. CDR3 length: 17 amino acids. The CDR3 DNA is TGCGCCAGCAGCTTGGTGCCTAGCGGCAGCTCCTACAATGAGCAGTTCTTC. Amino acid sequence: CASSLVPSGSSYNEQFF.

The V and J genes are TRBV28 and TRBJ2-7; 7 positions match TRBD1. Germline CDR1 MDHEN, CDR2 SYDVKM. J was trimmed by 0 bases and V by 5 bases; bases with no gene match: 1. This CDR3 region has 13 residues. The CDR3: CASSPGGSYEQYF. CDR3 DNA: TGTGCCAGCAGTCCAGGGGGCTCCTACGAGCAGTACTTC.

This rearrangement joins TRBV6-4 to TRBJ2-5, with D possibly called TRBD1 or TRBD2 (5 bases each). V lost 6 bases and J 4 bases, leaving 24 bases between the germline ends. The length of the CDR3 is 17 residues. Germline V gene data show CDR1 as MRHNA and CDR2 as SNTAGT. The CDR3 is CASRGDGTAPYGETQYF. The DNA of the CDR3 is TGTGCCAGCAGGGGGGACGGGACCGCTCCGTACGGAGAGACCCAGTACTTC.

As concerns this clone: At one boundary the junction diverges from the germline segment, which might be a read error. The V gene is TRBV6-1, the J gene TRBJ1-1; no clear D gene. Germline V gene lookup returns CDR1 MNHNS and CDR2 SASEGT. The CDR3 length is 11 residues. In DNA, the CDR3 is TGTACCAGCAGTCGGGGCACTGAAGCTTTCTTT. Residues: CTSSRGTEAFF.

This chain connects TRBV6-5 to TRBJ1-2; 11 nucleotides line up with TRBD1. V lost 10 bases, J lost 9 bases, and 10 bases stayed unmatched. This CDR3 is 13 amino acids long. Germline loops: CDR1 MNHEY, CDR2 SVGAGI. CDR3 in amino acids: CATSTGTGGRYTF. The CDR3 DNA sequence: TGTGCCACCTCGACAGGGACAGGGGGTCGCTACACCTTC.

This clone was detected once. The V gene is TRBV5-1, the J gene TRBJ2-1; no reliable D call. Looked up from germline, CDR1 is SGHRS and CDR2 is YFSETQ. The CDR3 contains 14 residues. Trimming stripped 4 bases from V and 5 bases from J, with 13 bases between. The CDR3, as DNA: TGCGCCAGCAGCGCTGGACGACAAAACAATGAGCAGTTCTTC. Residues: CASSAGRQNNEQFF.

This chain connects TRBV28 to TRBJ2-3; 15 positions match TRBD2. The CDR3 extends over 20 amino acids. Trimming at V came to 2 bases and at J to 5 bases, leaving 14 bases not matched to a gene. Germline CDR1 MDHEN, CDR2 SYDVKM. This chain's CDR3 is CASSLPRRARTSGRGDTQYF. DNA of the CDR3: TGTGCCAGCAGTTTACCCCGGCGGGCAAGGACTAGCGGGAGGGGAGATACGCAGTATTTT.

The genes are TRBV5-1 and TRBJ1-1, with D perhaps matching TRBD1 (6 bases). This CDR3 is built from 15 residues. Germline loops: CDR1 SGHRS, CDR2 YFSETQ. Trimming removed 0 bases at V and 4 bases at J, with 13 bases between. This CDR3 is CASSLGAGVGTEAFF. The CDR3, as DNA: TGCGCCAGCAGCTTGGGGGCAGGGGTTGGCACTGAAGCTTTCTTT.

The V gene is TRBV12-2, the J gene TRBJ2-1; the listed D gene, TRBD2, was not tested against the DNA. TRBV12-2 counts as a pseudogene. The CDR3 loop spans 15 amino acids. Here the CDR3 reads CASRESSASYNEQFF. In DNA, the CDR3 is TGTGCAAGTCGTGAATCTAGCGCCTCCTACAATGAGCAGTTCTTC.

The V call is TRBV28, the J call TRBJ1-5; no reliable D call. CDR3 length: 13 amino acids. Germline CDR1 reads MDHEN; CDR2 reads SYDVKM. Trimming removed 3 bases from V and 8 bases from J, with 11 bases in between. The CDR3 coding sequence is TGTGCCAGCAGTTTTAATCCATGGAAGCCCCAGCATTTT. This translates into CASSFNPWKPQHF. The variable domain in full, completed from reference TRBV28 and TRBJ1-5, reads DVKVTQSSRYLVKRTGEKVFLECVQDMDHENMFWYRQDPGLGLRLIYFSYDVKMKEKGDIPEGYSVSREKKERFSLILESASTNQTSMYLCASSFNPWKPQHFGDGTRLSIL.

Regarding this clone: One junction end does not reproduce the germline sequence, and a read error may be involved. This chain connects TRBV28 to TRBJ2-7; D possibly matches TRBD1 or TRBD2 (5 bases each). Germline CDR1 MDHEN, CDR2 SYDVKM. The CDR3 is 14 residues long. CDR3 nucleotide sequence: TGTGCCAGCACCGACTATAAGGGGTCCTCCGAGCAGTACTTC. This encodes CASTDYKGSSEQYF.

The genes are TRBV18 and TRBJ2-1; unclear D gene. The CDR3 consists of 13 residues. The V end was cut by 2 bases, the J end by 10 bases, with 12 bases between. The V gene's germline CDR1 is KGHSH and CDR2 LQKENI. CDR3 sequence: CASSPMALREQFF. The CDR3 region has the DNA TGTGCCAGCTCACCAATGGCCTTGAGGGAGCAGTTCTTC.

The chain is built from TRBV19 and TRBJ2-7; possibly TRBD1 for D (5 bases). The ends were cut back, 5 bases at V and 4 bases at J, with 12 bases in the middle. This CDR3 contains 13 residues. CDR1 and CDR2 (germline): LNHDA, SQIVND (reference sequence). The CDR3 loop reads CASSVRTGYEQYF. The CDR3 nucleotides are TGTGCCAGTAGTGTGCGAACAGGTTACGAGCAGTACTTC.

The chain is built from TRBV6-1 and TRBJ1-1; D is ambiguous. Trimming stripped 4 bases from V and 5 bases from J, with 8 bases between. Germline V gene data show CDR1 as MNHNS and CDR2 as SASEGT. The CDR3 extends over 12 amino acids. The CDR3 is CASSGRRTEAFF. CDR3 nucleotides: TGTGCCAGCAGTGGGCGGAGGACTGAAGCTTTCTTT.

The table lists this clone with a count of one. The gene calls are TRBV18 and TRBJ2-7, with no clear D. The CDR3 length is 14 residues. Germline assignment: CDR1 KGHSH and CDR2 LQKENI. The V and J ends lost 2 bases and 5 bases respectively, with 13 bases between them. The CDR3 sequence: CASSPTLTPDEQYF. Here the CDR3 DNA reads TGTGCCAGCTCACCAACCCTAACCCCAGACGAGCAGTACTTC.

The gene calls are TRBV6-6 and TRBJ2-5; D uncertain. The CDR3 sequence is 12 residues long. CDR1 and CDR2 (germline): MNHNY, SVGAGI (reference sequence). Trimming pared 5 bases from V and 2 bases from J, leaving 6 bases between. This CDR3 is CASSRPQETQYF. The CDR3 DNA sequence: TGTGCCAGCAGTCGACCACAAGAGACCCAGTACTTC.

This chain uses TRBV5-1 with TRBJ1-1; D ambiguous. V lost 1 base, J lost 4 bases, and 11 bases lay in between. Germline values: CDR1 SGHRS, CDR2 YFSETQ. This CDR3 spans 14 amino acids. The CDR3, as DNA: TGCGCCAGCAGCTTGTTGGACTCCAGCACTGAAGCTTTCTTT. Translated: CASSLLDSSTEAFF.

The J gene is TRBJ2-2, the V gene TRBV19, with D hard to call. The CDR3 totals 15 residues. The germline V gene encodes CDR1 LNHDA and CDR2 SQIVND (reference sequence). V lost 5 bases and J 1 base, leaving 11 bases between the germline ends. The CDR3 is CASSPNLKNTGELFF. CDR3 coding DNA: TGTGCCAGTAGTCCCAACCTAAAGAACACCGGGGAGCTGTTTTTT.

The CDR3 DNA sequence: TGTGCCAGCTCGCAACTAGCGGGACAAGCCACAGATACGCAGTATTTT. It is translated as CASSQLAGQATDTQYF. This sequence joins TRBV18 and TRBJ2-3, with 10 bases that match TRBD2. Trimming at V came to 6 bases and at J to 2 bases, leaving 8 bases not matched to a gene. This CDR3 contains 16 residues. Looked up from germline, CDR1 is KGHSH and CDR2 is LQKENI. The whole variable domain, filled in from reference TRBV18 and TRBJ2-3, reads NAGVMQNPRHLVRRRGQEARLRCSPMKGHSHVYWYRQLPEEGLKFMVYLQKENIIDESGMPKERFSAEFPKEGPSILRIQQVVRGDSAAYFCASSQLAGQATDTQYFGPGTRLTVL.